The 7 T cell receptor beta chains in this list originate from one sample, sequenced in a study of blood T cell repertoires in COVID-19. Clones were read by immunoSEQ multiplex PCR, and TCRdb kept only the in-frame ones, dropping some. This sample has 540,000 or so clones; 85% to 90% occur once, and the top ten carry less than 9.5%. The sequencing sample was made of peripheral blood. The receptors here all came from a woman in her fifties or sixties with COVID-19, enrolled during active disease.

The chain combines TRBV30 with TRBJ2-7; 7 nucleotides match TRBD2. Germline CDR1 reads GTSNPN; CDR2 reads SVGIG (reference sequence). After removal of 1 base from V and 3 bases from J, the junction contained 6 bases not matched to a gene. This CDR3 spans 14 amino acids. CDR3 loop: CAWSGGGKDYEQYF. The DNA for the CDR3 is TGTGCCTGGAGTGGGGGGGGGAAGGACTACGAGCAGTACTTC.

The chain is built from TRBV6-6 and TRBJ2-2; D might be TRBD2 (6 bases). CDR1 and CDR2 from the germline V gene are MNHNY and SVGAGI (reference sequence). The CDR3 loop spans 18 amino acids. The V end lost 5 bases, the J end lost 4 bases, and 23 bases lay between the germline ends. CDR3 protein: CASSRKWGVGPRTGELFF. The CDR3 DNA sequence: TGTGCCAGCAGTCGAAAATGGGGGGTGGGGCCCCGCACCGGGGAGCTGTTTTTT.

The V gene is TRBV30, the J gene TRBJ1-5; D call uncertain. Deletions cut 1 base from V and 1 base from J, with 14 bases between. In germline, CDR1 is GTSNPN, CDR2 SVGIG (reference sequence). This CDR3 comprises 16 residues. CDR3 nucleotides: TGTGCCTGGAGTGGAACTCCCCGGAGGAGCAATCAGCCCCAGCATTTT. It translates to CAWSGTPRRSNQPQHF.

The chain joins TRBV18 to TRBJ2-5; possibly TRBD2 for D (6 bases). The CDR3 is made up of 15 amino acids. Germline-derived CDR1 and CDR2 are KGHSH and LQKENI. V lost 3 bases and J lost 2, with 13 bases in between. The CDR3 coding sequence is TGTGCCAGCTCACCCCGCGGCGGGGATCAAGAGACCCAGTACTTC. Amino acids: CASSPRGGDQETQYF. Full variable domain (rest looked up from reference TRBV18 and TRBJ2-5): NAGVMQNPRHLVRRRGQEARLRCSPMKGHSHVYWYRQLPEEGLKFMVYLQKENIIDESGMPKERFSAEFPKEGPSILRIQQVVRGDSAAYFCASSPRGGDQETQYFGPGTRLLVL.

The CDR3 nucleotides read TGTGCCAGTAGTGACAGGGTCGGGGACACTGAAGCTTTCTTT. It yields the protein CASSDRVGDTEAFF. This chain links TRBV19 with TRBJ1-1; 7 nucleotides line up with TRBD1. The CDR3 length is 14 residues. The V gene end was trimmed by 5 bases and the J gene end by 3 bases; junction bases not matched to a gene: 6. Germline CDR1 and CDR2: LNHDA and SQIVND (reference sequence).

In DNA form, the CDR3 reads TGTGCCAGTAGTATTACAGCTAACTACGAGCAGTACTTC. Amino acids: CASSITANYEQYF. This chain uses TRBV19 with TRBJ2-7; D gene unclear. This CDR3 has 13 amino acids. Germline CDR1 reads LNHDA; CDR2 reads SQIVND (reference sequence). Trimming cost V 3 bases and J 3 bases, with 9 bases left between them.

The chain's CDR3 is CASSPLGQPRADTQYF. Here the CDR3 DNA reads TGTGCCAGCAGCCCCCTGGGACAGCCCCGGGCAGATACGCAGTATTTT. The chain carries TRBV9 and TRBJ2-3; 7 bases match TRBD1. The ends lost 4 bases at V and 4 bases at J; junction bases unmatched: 12. The CDR3 spans 16 residues. Germline loops: CDR1 SGDLS, CDR2 YYNGEE.